This is a list of T cell receptor beta chains from one sample in a study of blood T cell repertoires in COVID-19. Repertoires were generated with immunoSEQ multiplex PCR, while TCRdb's copy carries only in-frame clones and drops some. The table includes some 350,000 clones, approximately 87% detected once. Sequences were obtained from PBMCs or T cells enriched from blood (not recorded which). Receptor source: a woman aged 25 to 39 who had recovered from COVID-19. The CDR3 runs from the conserved cysteine through the conserved F or W. The D gene is left open where the match is weak. Clone size, where shown, is once, few, many, or a class for clones that have expanded.

J: TRBJ2-3
size: -
length: 12
D: TRBD2
V: TRBV5-6
CDR3: CASSPGLAAQYF
DNA: TGTGCCAGCAGCCCGGGACTAGCGGCGCAGTATTTT

J: TRBJ1-2
size: -
length: 15
D: -
V: TRBV10-3
CDR3: CAISESTWRGHGYTF
DNA: TGTGCCATCAGTGAGTCGACTTGGAGGGGACATGGCTACACCTTC

J: TRBJ2-5
size: -
length: 12
D: -
V: TRBV11-2
CDR3: CASSLLGGDHNF
DNA: TGTGCCAGCAGCTTGCTAGGGGGAGATCATAACTTC

J: TRBJ1-1
size: -
length: 14
D: TRBD1
V: TRBV3-1/TRBV3-2
CDR3: CATRDRGMNTEAFF
DNA: TGTGCCACCCGGGACAGGGGAATGAACACTGAAGCTTTCTTT

J: TRBJ1-6
size: once
length: 17
D: TRBD1
V: TRBV4-2
CDR3: CASSQVSGTGPSSPLHF
DNA: TGTGCCAGCAGCCAGGTCTCCGGGACAGGGCCTAGTTCACCCCTCCACTTT

J: TRBJ1-3
size: -
length: 14
D: -
V: TRBV5-5
CDR3: CASSFGNSGNTIYF
DNA: TGTGCCAGCAGCTTCGGTAACTCTGGAAACACCATATATTTT

J: TRBJ1-1
size: -
length: 13
D: -
V: TRBV5-1
CDR3: CASTPSGLQLAFF
DNA: TGCGCCAGCACCCCTTCAGGGCTCCAATTAGCTTTCTTT

J: TRBJ2-7
size: -
length: 15
D: -
V: TRBV28
CDR3: CASSLSSQGRYEQYF
DNA: TGTGCCAGCAGTTTATCCTCACAGGGACGGTACGAGCAGTACTTC

J: TRBJ2-7
size: -
length: 15
D: -
V: TRBV28
CDR3: CASSPLGQITNEQYF
DNA: TGTGCCAGCAGTCCGCTCGGACAGATTACGAACGAGCAGTACTTC

J: TRBJ1-1
size: few
length: 14
D: -
V: TRBV19
CDR3: CASSIPGGDTEAFF
DNA: TGTGCCAGTAGTATCCCGGGGGGGGACACTGAAGCTTTCTTT

J: TRBJ2-7
size: -
length: 13
D: TRBD2
V: TRBV28
CDR3: CASSFGGGGEQYF
DNA: TGTGCCAGCAGTTTCGGTGGGGGGGGAGAGCAGTACTTC

J: TRBJ1-5
size: -
length: 16
D: -
V: TRBV6-1
CDR3: CASSELTTAVGQPQHF
DNA: TGTGCCAGCAGTGAGCTGACCACGGCGGTGGGTCAGCCCCAGCATTTT

J: TRBJ1-1
size: once
length: 11
D: -
V: TRBV7-9
CDR3: CASTPGDEAFF
DNA: TGTGCCAGCACCCCGGGAGATGAAGCTTTCTTT

J: TRBJ2-1
size: -
length: 13
D: -
V: TRBV28
CDR3: CASSSGAYNEQFF
DNA: TGTGCCAGCAGTTCAGGGGCGTACAATGAGCAGTTCTTC

J: TRBJ2-5
size: -
length: 19
D: TRBD2
V: TRBV7-8
CDR3: CASSLAGVLAGGWKETQYF
DNA: TGTGCCAGCAGCTTAGCGGGGGTACTAGCGGGGGGCTGGAAAGAGACCCAGTACTTC

J: TRBJ2-6
size: -
length: 20
D: TRBD1
V: TRBV7-6
CDR3: CASSLLGTVVLEPGANVLTF
DNA: TGTGCCAGCAGCTTATTAGGGACAGTGGTGTTGGAACCTGGGGCCAACGTCCTGACTTTC

J: TRBJ1-1
size: -
length: 15
D: TRBD1
V: TRBV7-9
CDR3: CASSWDRATHTEAFF
DNA: TGTGCCAGCAGCTGGGACAGGGCAACCCACACTGAAGCTTTCTTT

J: TRBJ1-4
size: -
length: 13
D: -
V: TRBV7-8
CDR3: CASSRRRSEKLFF
DNA: TGTGCCAGCAGCCGGAGGCGGAGTGAAAAACTGTTTTTT

J: TRBJ1-5
size: -
length: 16
D: -
V: TRBV6-1
CDR3: CASSEALGASNQPQHF
DNA: TGTGCCAGCAGTGAAGCGCTGGGGGCTAGCAATCAGCCCCAGCATTTT

J: TRBJ1-2
size: -
length: 12
D: -
V: TRBV19
CDR3: CASMRVDYGYTF
DNA: TGTGCCAGTATGCGGGTCGACTATGGCTACACCTTC

J: TRBJ1-5
size: few
length: 15
D: -
V: TRBV7-6
CDR3: CASSLGVEGNQPQHF
DNA: TGTGCCAGCAGCTTAGGGGTGGAGGGCAATCAGCCCCAGCATTTT

J: TRBJ2-1
size: -
length: 14
D: TRBD1
V: TRBV9
CDR3: CASSLRTGGNEQFF
DNA: TGTGCCAGCAGCCTCCGGACAGGGGGGAATGAGCAGTTCTTC

J: TRBJ2-7
size: -
length: 16
D: TRBD2
V: TRBV28
CDR3: CASSSKLAGGYNEQYF
DNA: TGTGCCAGCAGTTCGAAACTAGCGGGGGGGTACAACGAGCAGTACTTC

J: TRBJ2-3
size: -
length: 16
D: TRBD2
V: TRBV19
CDR3: CASSPARGARTDTQYF
DNA: TGTGCCAGTAGTCCCGCGCGGGGGGCCCGCACAGATACGCAGTATTTT

J: TRBJ2-4
size: -
length: 16
D: TRBD1
V: TRBV7-9
CDR3: CASSLGTGGSKNIQYF
DNA: TGTGCCAGCAGCTTGGGGACAGGGGGGTCAAAAAACATTCAGTACTTC

J: TRBJ2-7
size: -
length: 14
D: TRBD1
V: TRBV5-1
CDR3: CASSLDRGRDEQYF
DNA: TGCGCCAGCAGCTTGGACAGGGGCCGCGACGAGCAGTACTTC

J: TRBJ2-5
size: -
length: 14
D: -
V: TRBV5-1
CDR3: CASSFPGGGETQYF
DNA: TGCGCCAGCAGCTTCCCAGGCGGAGGGGAGACCCAGTACTTC

J: TRBJ1-2
size: -
length: 14
D: TRBD1
V: TRBV19
CDR3: CASQPGTGPYGYTF
DNA: TGTGCCAGTCAGCCGGGGACAGGCCCATATGGCTACACCTTC

J: TRBJ1-1
size: -
length: 14
D: -
V: TRBV28
CDR3: CASSPSEGFLEAFF
DNA: TGTGCCAGCAGTCCAAGTGAGGGTTTTTTAGAAGCTTTCTTT